The entry below describes one TCR beta chain. Trimming left V 2 bases short and J 6 bases short, with 14 bases between. The CDR3 length is 14 residues. Germline V lookup: CDR1 SGHAT, CDR2 FQNNGV. The data are from a study of blood T cell repertoires in COVID-19. About the research overall: The United States, Italy and Spain supplied acute and convalescent COVID-19 samples.

Per the original methods: Amplification of reference gene primers provided the estimated nucleated cell counts. Data came from immunoSEQ multiplex PCR; TCRdb stores just in-frame clones and leaves some out. V, J and clone size were drawn from that table, and D and trimming were deduced from the DNA. The table includes tens of thousands of clones, more than 70% detected once. The chain couples TRBV11-2 to TRBJ2-7; D gene unclear. This TCR was recovered from a man in his 60s with active COVID-19. The sample consisted of peripheral blood. CDR3 coding DNA: TGTGCCAGCAGCTTACTCGGCGGCCCGGTCGAGCAGTACTTC. This translates into CASSLLGGPVEQYF.